Each of the 32 T cell receptor beta chains below was sequenced from the same sample in a study of OX40 agonist ivuxolimab in advanced cancers. Using immunoSEQ multiplex PCR, the repertoire was profiled, and TCRdb retains in-frame clones only, with some absent. Of about 80,000 clones listed, about 88% are singletons. The starting material was CD4+ or CD8+ T cells sorted from blood, obtained in a trial of the OX40 agonist ivuxolimab. The receptors shown here come from an adult with an advanced solid tumor such as melanoma, head and neck, liver or kidney cancer.

The CDR3 DNA reads TGTGCCAGCAGTACCAGGACCGCGAACACTGAAGCTTTCTTT. It encodes CASSTRTANTEAFF. This sequence joins TRBV6-5 and TRBJ1-1; unclear D gene. CDR1 and CDR2 (germline): MNHEY, SVGAGI. The CDR3 totals 14 residues. V lost 5 bases and J 1 base, leaving 11 bases between the germline ends.

There are a few counts of this clone. V is TRBV11-2 and J is TRBJ1-5; possible D gene TRBD1, 5 bases. The germline CDR1 and CDR2 sequences are SGHAT and FQNNGV. V was pared by 7 bases and J by 3 bases, with 13 bases between. This CDR3 is 14 amino acids long. The CDR3: CASTPIGDNQPQHF. For the CDR3, the DNA is TGTGCCAGCACCCCGATAGGGGACAATCAGCCCCAGCATTTT.

The gene calls are TRBV4-3 and TRBJ2-3, with 10 bases identical to TRBD1. The CDR3 has 15 amino acids. The germline V gene encodes CDR1 LGHNA and CDR2 YSLEER. Unmatched junction bases numbered 2, after V lost 1 base and J lost 4 bases. DNA for the CDR3: TGCGCCAGCAGCCAAGGGGGGACAGGGGCAGATACGCAGTATTTT. It yields the protein CASSQGGTGADTQYF.

The gene calls are TRBV5-4 and TRBJ2-3, with D tentatively TRBD2 (5 bases). Germline V gives CDR1 SGHNT, CDR2 YYREEE (reference sequence). The V end was cut by 1 base, the J end by 0 bases, with 9 bases between. This CDR3 has 15 residues. CDR3 loop: CASSLPGDSTDTQYF. For the CDR3, the DNA is TGTGCCAGCAGCTTGCCCGGGGATAGCACAGATACGCAGTATTTT.

The chain carries TRBV19 and TRBJ1-1; weak D call: TRBD1 (6 bases). The CDR3 length is 15 residues. Trimming shortened V by 7 bases and J by 6 bases, and 21 bases separated the two germline ends. CDR1 is LNHDA, CDR2 SQIVND, per germline (reference sequence). The CDR3 coding sequence is TGTGCCAGTACCAAATGGACAGCCCCCCACCCTGAAGCTTTCTTT. Translation gives CASTKWTAPHPEAFF. Looking up the rest from reference TRBV19 and TRBJ1-1 gives the full variable domain: DGGITQSPKYLFRKEGQNVTLSCEQNLNHDAMYWYRQDPGQGLRLIYYSQIVNDFQKGDIAEGYSVSREKKESFPLTVTSAQKNPTAFYLCASTKWTAPHPEAFFGQGTRLTVV.

A single count supports this clone. V gene TRBV10-3 combines with J gene TRBJ2-5; 13 bases are shared with TRBD2. This CDR3 has 16 amino acids. V was clipped by 5 bases and J by 4 bases; unmatched bases: 7. Germline CDR1 ENHRY, CDR2 SYGVKD. The CDR3: CAISPGTSGKRETQYF. Here the CDR3 DNA reads TGTGCCATCAGTCCCGGGACTAGCGGGAAGAGAGAGACCCAGTACTTC.

Only one count was recorded for this clone. J is TRBJ2-7 and V is TRBV30; no firm D call. Germline V lookup: CDR1 GTSNPN, CDR2 SVGIG (reference sequence). This CDR3 region has 15 residues. Trimming stripped 0 bases from V and 2 bases from J, with 14 bases between. In nucleotides, the CDR3 is TGTGCCTGGAGTGTTGGGTCCCACACCGCCTACGAGCAGTACTTC. Residues: CAWSVGSHTAYEQYF.

Notes on this clone: The identical CDR3 is also encoded by other nucleotide sequences in the sample. The chain uses TRBV29-1 and TRBJ1-3; perhaps TRBD1 as D (6 bases). The CDR3 has 12 amino acids. Germline V gene lookup returns CDR1 SQVTM and CDR2 ANQGSEA. V was shortened by 6 bases and J by 4 bases, with 10 bases between the two germline ends. The CDR3 coding sequence is TGCAGCGTAAGGGGACAAGGAAACACCATATATTTT. This sequence encodes CSVRGQGNTIYF.

The chain employs TRBV6-5 and TRBJ2-1, with 11 bases identical to TRBD2. Germline V lookup: CDR1 MNHEY, CDR2 SVGAGI. The CDR3 is 15 amino acids. With 0 bases clipped from V and 7 bases from J, the junction kept 2 bases outside the gene matches. This chain's CDR3 is CASSYSLAGGNEQFF. In DNA form, the CDR3 reads TGTGCCAGCAGTTACTCTCTAGCGGGAGGTAATGAGCAGTTCTTC.

The chain recombines TRBV4-1 with TRBJ2-1; no firm D call. V was clipped by 3 bases and J by 0 bases, with 9 bases between them. The CDR3 consists of 15 residues. The germline gives CDR1 MGHRA, CDR2 YSYEKL. The CDR3 nucleotides read TGCGCCAGCAGCCACCCAGGTAGCTCCTACAATGAGCAGTTCTTC. Amino acid sequence: CASSHPGSSYNEQFF.

The genes are TRBV7-9 and TRBJ2-4, with D perhaps matching TRBD2 (6 bases). The CDR3 contains 16 residues. Trimming shortened V by 5 bases and J by 3 bases, and 17 bases separated the two germline ends. The germline V gene has CDR1 SEHNR and CDR2 FQNEAQ (reference sequence). The CDR3 here is CASSPPGSTVKNIQYF. The CDR3 DNA reads TGTGCCAGCAGCCCTCCCGGGAGCACGGTCAAAAACATTCAGTACTTC.

This sequence joins TRBV4-2 and TRBJ2-3, with a tentative D call TRBD2 (5 bases). V lost 1 base, J lost 4 bases, and 12 bases lay in between. Germline-derived CDR1 and CDR2 are LGHNA and YNFKEQ. This CDR3 contains 15 residues. CDR3: CASSQGGLGSDTQYF. DNA for the CDR3: TGTGCCAGCAGCCAAGGAGGGTTAGGGTCAGATACGCAGTATTTT.

This sequence joins TRBV19 and TRBJ2-1; 8 bases map to TRBD2. The CDR3 contains 18 residues. Germline CDR1 and CDR2: LNHDA and SQIVND (reference sequence). V shed 4 bases, J shed 2 bases, and the junction held 13 bases outside the gene matches. The CDR3, as DNA: TGTGCCAGTAGTACTATTCCCTCTCGCGGGGGGCCCTACAATGAGCAGTTCTTC. The encoded protein is CASSTIPSRGGPYNEQFF.

This rearrangement joins TRBV14 to TRBJ2-7, with 7 bases lining up with TRBD1. CDR1 and CDR2 (germline): SGHDN, FVKESK. This CDR3 has 14 amino acids. Trimming took 4 bases from V and 3 from J; bases not matched to a gene: 6. The CDR3 loop reads CASSLETGSYEQYF. The CDR3 DNA follows: TGTGCCAGCAGCCTTGAGACAGGGAGCTACGAGCAGTACTTC.

Regarding this clone: Other DNA variants within this sample encode the same CDR3. This chain joins TRBV9 and TRBJ1-2, with 7 bases matching TRBD1. The length of the CDR3 is 16 residues. Trimming cost V 4 bases and J 2 bases; bases outside gene matches: 11. From germline, CDR1 is SGDLS and CDR2 YYNGEE. The CDR3 here is CASSPSPGQANYGYTF. Written as DNA, the CDR3 is TGTGCCAGCAGCCCAAGCCCAGGACAGGCCAACTATGGCTACACCTTC. Full variable domain (missing parts from reference TRBV9 and TRBJ1-2): DSGVTQTPKHLITATGQRVTLRCSPRSGDLSVYWYQQSLDQGLQFLIQYYNGEERAKGNILERFSAQQFPDLHSELNLSSLELGDSALYFCASSPSPGQANYGYTFGSGTRLTVV.

This clone was counted a few times. The chain uses TRBV27 and TRBJ2-2; TRBD2 matches 11 bases. CDR1 is MNHEY, CDR2 SMNVEV, per germline (reference sequence). The CDR3 totals 15 residues. With V trimmed by 7 bases and J by 5 bases, 6 bases remained unmatched. CDR3 sequence reads: CASTGTSGYTGELFF. The CDR3 DNA reads as TGTGCCAGCACCGGGACTAGCGGTTATACCGGGGAGCTGTTTTTT.

This rearrangement joins TRBV27 to TRBJ1-5, with unresolved D. V gave up 3 bases and J gave up 3 bases, with 12 bases separating them. CDR1 is MNHEY, CDR2 SMNVEV, per germline (reference sequence). This CDR3 is 15 amino acids long. Here the CDR3 DNA reads TGTGCCAGCAGTTTGAATTGGGCTTCCAATCAGCCCCAGCATTTT. This codes for CASSLNWASNQPQHF.

The chain recombines TRBV19 with TRBJ1-6, with D unresolved. Trimming took off 3 bases at V and 6 bases at J, with 6 bases between the two ends. This CDR3 is built from 13 residues. Germline V gene data show CDR1 as LNHDA and CDR2 as SQIVND (reference sequence). CDR3 DNA: TGTGCCAGTAGTATGACTCTTAATTCACCCCTCCACTTT. Translated, it gives CASSMTLNSPLHF.

Only one count was recorded for this clone. V and J are TRBV28 and TRBJ1-5; D not resolved. Deletions cut 8 bases from V and 5 bases from J, with 16 bases between. The CDR3 has 14 amino acids. Germline V gives CDR1 MDHEN, CDR2 SYDVKM. CDR3 loop: CASGPAGLDQPQHF. CDR3 nucleotide sequence: TGTGCCAGCGGCCCAGCGGGATTGGATCAGCCCCAGCATTTT.

This clone was picked up a small number of times. J is TRBJ2-1 and V is TRBV5-1; 7 bases align to TRBD2. The CDR3 is made up of 19 amino acids. V shed 3 bases, J shed 3 bases, and the junction held 18 bases outside the gene matches. Per the germline V gene, CDR1 is SGHRS and CDR2 is YFSETQ. CDR3 amino acids: CASSSGGLILAKNYNEQFF. CDR3 bases: TGCGCCAGCAGCTCCGGGGGGTTAATACTAGCAAAGAACTACAATGAGCAGTTCTTC.

The chain links TRBV28 to TRBJ2-1; 9 bases are a match to TRBD2. V lost 3 bases, J lost 3 bases, and 6 bases stayed unmatched. The CDR3 sequence is 16 residues long. The germline gives CDR1 MDHEN, CDR2 SYDVKM. The CDR3 region has the DNA TGTGCCAGCAGTTTTCGTAGCGGGAGAGACTACAATGAGCAGTTCTTC. This gives the protein CASSFRSGRDYNEQFF.

V gene TRBV11-2 combines with J gene TRBJ2-3, with 8 bases identical to TRBD2. Trimming removed 5 bases from V and 0 bases from J; junction bases left unmatched: 4. From germline, CDR1 is SGHAT and CDR2 FQNNGV. The CDR3 has 15 amino acids. Here the CDR3 reads CASSAGGRSTDTQYF. The CDR3, as DNA: TGTGCCAGCAGCGCGGGGGGCCGAAGCACAGATACGCAGTATTTT.

J is TRBJ2-2 and V is TRBV30; perhaps TRBD1 as D (5 bases). Trimming pared 7 bases from V and 2 bases from J, leaving 17 bases between. This CDR3 has 15 residues. The germline gives CDR1 GTSNPN, CDR2 SVGIG (reference sequence). CDR3 sequence: CASRRRGSNTGELFF. The CDR3 region has the DNA TGTGCCTCCCGGAGAAGGGGCAGTAACACCGGGGAGCTGTTTTTT.

The chain carries TRBV18 and TRBJ1-3; D uncertain. Germline CDR1 is KGHSH and CDR2 is LQKENI. The CDR3 consists of 14 residues. V was cut by 1 base and J by 4 bases, with 8 bases left in between. In DNA form, the CDR3 reads TGTGCCAGCTCACCACTCGGGGAAGGAAACACCATATATTTT. It specifies CASSPLGEGNTIYF. Full variable domain (missing parts from reference TRBV18 and TRBJ1-3): NAGVMQNPRHLVRRRGQEARLRCSPMKGHSHVYWYRQLPEEGLKFMVYLQKENIIDESGMPKERFSAEFPKEGPSILRIQQVVRGDSAAYFCASSPLGEGNTIYFGEGSWLTVV.

The CDR3 DNA reads as TGTGCCAGCAGTCACAAATTAGCCAAAAACATTCAGTACTTC. Translated: CASSHKLAKNIQYF. V usage is TRBV28 and J usage is TRBJ2-4; D gene ambiguous. This CDR3 has 14 amino acids. CDR1 and CDR2 (germline): MDHEN, SYDVKM. V was clipped by 5 bases and J by 0 bases, with 8 bases between them.

This clone was counted once. The V and J genes are TRBV25-1 and TRBJ1-1; D ambiguous. The V end lost 1 base, the J end lost 0 bases, and 9 bases lay between the germline ends. CDR1 MGHDK and CDR2 SYGVNS come from the germline V gene. This CDR3 has 15 amino acids. CDR3 residues: CASSEWEGVNTEAFF. The CDR3 DNA sequence: TGTGCCAGCAGTGAATGGGAGGGAGTGAACACTGAAGCTTTCTTT.

The rearrangement links TRBV6-4 to TRBJ2-1, with a tentative D call TRBD2 (5 bases). CDR1 is MRHNA and CDR2 is SNTAGT in the germline V gene. V lost 1 base and J lost 11, with 15 bases in between. This CDR3 region has 14 residues. The CDR3, as DNA: TGTGCCAGCAGTGACTTAAGTGGGGAGAGCCAGCAGTTCTTC. It translates to CASSDLSGESQQFF.

The chain combines TRBV2 with TRBJ1-2; D perhaps matches TRBD1 (5 bases). This CDR3 is 12 amino acids long. Looked up from germline, CDR1 is SNHLY and CDR2 is FYNNEI. The V end lost 9 bases, the J end lost 1 base, and 9 bases lay between the germline ends. CDR3: CARERGNYGYTF. The CDR3 DNA sequence: TGTGCCAGGGAAAGGGGTAACTATGGCTACACCTTC.

V and J are TRBV5-6 and TRBJ1-5; the D gene is possibly TRBD1 (5 bases). The V gene's germline CDR1 is SGHDT and CDR2 YYEEEE. V lost 1 base to trimming and J lost 5 bases, with 7 bases between them. The CDR3 covers 13 residues. The DNA of the CDR3 is TGTGCCAGCAGCTTGTTCAGGGATCAGCCCCAGCATTTT. Translating it yields CASSLFRDQPQHF.

V usage is TRBV19 and J usage is TRBJ1-4; D remains unclear. The CDR3 is 14 residues long. Germline values: CDR1 LNHDA, CDR2 SQIVND (reference sequence). V was pared by 5 bases and J by 5 bases, with 12 bases between. The CDR3, as DNA: TGTGCCAGTAGTTTCTGGCAAGGAAATGAAAAACTGTTTTTT. It is translated as CASSFWQGNEKLFF.

V and J are TRBV14 and TRBJ1-4; D gene ambiguous. V dropped 2 bases and J dropped 8 bases, with 6 bases sitting between them. CDR3 length: 12 amino acids. The V gene's germline CDR1 is SGHDN and CDR2 FVKESK. The CDR3 sequence: CASSQSGEKLFF. CDR3 nucleotides: TGTGCCAGCAGCCAATCGGGAGAAAAACTGTTTTTT.

The chain employs TRBV5-1 and TRBJ2-2; 9 bases match TRBD1. J was trimmed by 0 bases and V by 5 bases; bases with no gene match: 23. The CDR3 is 22 amino acids. Germline V lookup: CDR1 SGHRS, CDR2 YFSETQ. The chain's CDR3 is CASRYRGLTDILGTSNTGELFF. DNA of the CDR3: TGCGCCAGCAGATACAGGGGGCTTACCGATATACTCGGGACTTCGAACACCGGGGAGCTGTTTTTT.